These T cell receptor beta chains were read from a single sample in a study of T-cell memory formation after mild COVID-19. TCRdb re-called the 5' RACE reads through MiXCR, storing one row per CDR3 protein. Here the sample spans some 180,000 distinct CDR3 sequences, about a fifth being singletons. The sequencing sample was made of PBMCs or a T cell subset sorted from them (not recorded which). The receptor source for this set is a man younger than 30 who had mild COVID-19 (a few samples of this study predate the infection). Cell type and time point are not known. CDR3s include the opening cysteine and the closing phenylalanine or tryptophan. Each record gives: D gene, J gene, CDR3 length, clone size, V gene, CDR3 DNA, CDR3 protein. A D gene is named only where the DNA matches it firmly. Expanded clones are given a class, and other clones once, few, many or no size at all.

TRBD1	TRBJ2-5	15	NA	TRBV2	TGTGCCAGCCGAAGGACAGGGAGGACCCAAGAGACCCAGTACTTC	CASRRTGRTQETQYF
NA	TRBJ2-5	13	NA	TRBV4-2	TGTGCCAGCAGCCTCGGAAAGAAAGAGACCCAGTACTTC	CASSLGKKETQYF
NA	TRBJ2-5	14	many	TRBV12-3/TRBV12-4	TGTGCCAGCAGAACCACCGGGACCCTAGTGACCCAGTACTTC	CASRTTGTLVTQYF
NA	TRBJ1-2	12	medium-sized	TRBV7-9	TGTGCCAGCAGCGAACAAGTTTATGGCTACACCTTC	CASSEQVYGYTF
NA	TRBJ2-3	13	NA	TRBV20-1	TGCAGTGCTAGCATCGGGGCCACAGATACGCAGTATTTT	CSASIGATDTQYF
NA	TRBJ2-4	14	few	TRBV7-9	TGTGCCAGCAGCTTGGTAACAGGCAAAAACATTCAGTACTTC	CASSLVTGKNIQYF
TRBD2	TRBJ2-3	15	few	TRBV20-1	TGCAGTGCCCTGAGAGGACTAGCGGGGGGGTATACGCAGTATTTT	CSALRGLAGGYTQYF
NA	TRBJ2-5	11	NA	TRBV7-2	TGTGCCAGCAGCCTAAAGGTGACCCAGTACTTC	CASSLKVTQYF
NA	TRBJ2-3	15	NA	TRBV7-9	TGTGCCAGCAGCCGGGGTGACGGGGATACAGATACGCAGTATTTT	CASSRGDGDTDTQYF
TRBD2	TRBJ2-1	15	few	TRBV7-2	TGTGCCAGCCTTCTTTCCGGGACTAGGTCCGATGAGCAGTTCTTC	CASLLSGTRSDEQFF
NA	TRBJ2-5	14	few	TRBV4-3	TGCGCCAGCAGCCAAGAAAGCTACCAAGAGACCCAGTACTTC	CASSQESYQETQYF
TRBD1	TRBJ1-4	16	NA	TRBV4-3	TGCGCCAGCAGCCCAGCCGGTGGCAGGGGGCGTGAAAAACTGTTTTTT	CASSPAGGRGREKLFF
NA	TRBJ1-4	14	NA	TRBV20-1	TGCAGTGCTAGGCCCCCGGACAGCAATGAAAAACTGTTTTTT	CSARPPDSNEKLFF
NA	TRBJ2-7	15	many	TRBV11-1	TGTGCCAGCAGCCTCTACTCAGGGGGGAAGTACGAGCAGTACTTC	CASSLYSGGKYEQYF
NA	TRBJ1-1	13	NA	TRBV28	TGTGCCAGCAGTCTCCCGTGGAACACTGAAGCTTTCTTT	CASSLPWNTEAFF
NA	TRBJ1-2	12	NA	TRBV25-1	TGTGCCAGCAGTGCATCCCACTATGGCTACACCTTC	CASSASHYGYTF
NA	TRBJ2-1	15	few	TRBV20-1	TGCAGTGCTAGAGCCCGGAGGGGGGGGACTTATGAGCAGTTCTTC	CSARARRGGTYEQFF